The table lists the clone carrying this T cell receptor beta chain with a count of one. These data come from a study of shared clonotypes between healthy human individuals. Investigators spread the genomic DNA of each subset evenly over several immunoSEQ plates. The table came from immunoSEQ multiplex PCR; TCRdb's copy has only in-frame clones and leaves some out. In the table there are about 1 million clones, approximately 68% of which are singletons. The authors divided CD4+ cells into CD45RA+ naive and CD45RA-negative memory subsets. J gave up 6 bases and V 3 bases, and 0 bases lay outside the gene matches. The CDR3 sequence is 13 residues long. In germline, CDR1 is LGHNT, CDR2 FRNRAP.

Sample: memory CD4+ T cells sorted from blood. Subset: CD45RA-negative fraction. This sequence joins TRBV12-5 and TRBJ2-1; 9 bases are shared with TRBD2. This clonotype originated in a man aged 18 to 29 in good health. CDR3 amino acids: CASGFSGSNEQFF. CDR3 nucleotides: TGTGCTAGTGGTTTTAGCGGGAGCAATGAGCAGTTCTTC.